This TCR beta chain was sequenced for a study of T cell responses to AZD1222 COVID-19 vaccine. General study findings and limits: The study identified only five or six AZD1222 recipients as seropositive at baseline. Donors skewed white British and female; clonal diversity was possibly underestimated. Repertoire sampling was restricted to post-peak T cell response timepoints.

Assay used: immunoSEQ multiplex PCR; TCRdb lists only in-frame clones, some missing. The sample includes approximately 170,000 clones, roughly nine tenths of them seen just once. Pooling covered second doses at about 4 or about 12 weeks. With respect to this clone: The antigen remains undetermined.

This CDR3 contains 14 residues. Looked up from germline, CDR1 is LGHDT and CDR2 is YNNKEL (reference sequence). Trimming shortened V by 4 bases and J by 0 bases, and 9 bases separated the two germline ends. The genes are TRBV3-1 (or the pseudogene TRBV3-2) and TRBJ1-2; TRBD1 might be the D (5 bases). This clonotype originated in an adult who received the AZD1222 COVID-19 vaccine. The specimen was peripheral blood, collected 28 days after the second AZD1222 dose. The CDR3 nucleotides are TGTGCCAGCAGCCGGCAGGGATCTAACTATGGCTACACCTTC. Protein sequence: CASSRQGSNYGYTF.